The 10 T cell receptor beta chains below were found in one sample sequenced in a study of response to subunit inactivated influenza vaccine. Each CDR3 protein gets one entry after TCRdb re-called the RT-PCR reads with MiXCR. Here the sample spans about 570,000 distinct CDR3 sequences, approximately 12% being singletons. The sequencing here drew on PBMCs from blood, taken on the day of vaccination. The receptors come from a man aged 50-60 years who received an inactivated influenza vaccine.

This clonotype appeared many times. The rearrangement links TRBV4-1 to TRBJ2-5; 8 positions agree with TRBD1. The CDR3 has 14 amino acids. Losses at the gene ends were 4 bases for V and 4 bases for J; bases not matched to a gene: 5. Germline assignment: CDR1 MGHRA and CDR2 YSYEKL. CDR3 residues: CASSPPDRVETQYF. Written as DNA, the CDR3 is TGCGCCAGCAGCCCCCCGGACAGGGTAGAGACCCAGTACTTC.

This clonotype came up a few times. The gene calls are TRBV12-3 or TRBV12-4 and TRBJ2-2, with 7 bases matching TRBD1. The V and J ends lost 6 bases and 5 bases, in that order; junction bases with no gene match: 9. This CDR3 region has 15 residues. The CDR3 DNA reads as TGTGCCAGCAGCCGAAGACAGGGAAGAACCGGGGAGCTGTTTTTT. Translating gives CASSRRQGRTGELFF.

This clonotype was observed a few times. The gene calls are TRBV9 and TRBJ2-7; 10 bases fit TRBD1. Germline loops: CDR1 SGDLS, CDR2 YYNGEE. This CDR3 comprises 15 residues. V was clipped by 4 bases and J by 2 bases; unmatched bases: 6. CDR3 bases: TGTGCCAGCAGCTCCACCGGGACAGGGGCCTACGAGCAGTACTTC. It codes for CASSSTGTGAYEQYF.

This clonotype was found a few times. The chain recombines TRBV6-2 or TRBV6-3 with TRBJ2-7; weak D call: TRBD2 (5 bases). This CDR3 has 12 residues. CDR1 is MNHEY, CDR2 SVGEGT, per germline. V was trimmed by 8 bases and J by 2 bases, leaving 10 bases between them. As DNA, the CDR3 is TGTGCCAGCGGAACTAGGACCTACGAGCAGTACTTC. Amino acids: CASGTRTYEQYF.

A few counts support this clonotype. V is TRBV10-3 and J is TRBJ2-7, with TRBD1 matching over 7 bases. V was pared by 9 bases and J by 5 bases, with 19 bases of the junction left unmatched. The V gene's germline CDR1 is ENHRY and CDR2 SYGVKD. The length of the CDR3 is 16 residues. The CDR3 coding sequence is TGTGCCATGTCCGGGACAGTGGGCCGGTCTGCGGACGAGCAGTACTTC. This encodes CAMSGTVGRSADEQYF.

This rearrangement joins TRBV7-9 to TRBJ2-7, with TRBD2 matching over 7 bases. This CDR3 contains 17 residues. Trimming took 4 bases from V and 0 from J; bases not matched to a gene: 12. Germline CDR1 and CDR2: SEHNR and FQNEAQ (reference sequence). CDR3 DNA sequence: TGTGCCAGCAGCTATTACTCACTAGCGACCAGCTCCTACGAGCAGTACTTC. Translation: CASSYYSLATSSYEQYF.

The chain recombines TRBV12-3 or TRBV12-4 with TRBJ2-7, with D unclear. The CDR3 covers 12 residues. V lost 7 bases and J 3 bases, leaving 10 bases between the germline ends. In nucleotides, the CDR3 is TGTGCCAGCACGTCCAGTTACTACGAGCAGTACTTC. It yields the protein CASTSSYYEQYF.

This clonotype was detected only a few times. This rearrangement joins TRBV5-1 to TRBJ2-7; the D gene is possibly TRBD2 (6 bases). CDR1 is SGHRS, CDR2 YFSETQ, per germline. The CDR3 length is 15 residues. With 6 bases removed from V and 5 bases from J, the gap between germline ends came to 21 bases. The CDR3 DNA sequence: TGCGCCAGCACCGCCGTGTCAGGACTATCAGACGAGCAGTACTTC. Translation: CASTAVSGLSDEQYF.

This clonotype has a handful of counts. This chain uses TRBV24-1 with TRBJ2-1; 7 bases map to TRBD1. The CDR3 is 18 amino acids. Trimming removed 2 bases from V and 4 bases from J; junction bases left unmatched: 13. CDR1 and CDR2 (germline): KGHDR, SFDVKD. The CDR3 sequence is CATSDSLTGVRGYNEQFF. DNA for the CDR3: TGTGCCACCAGTGATTCACTCACAGGGGTGAGGGGATACAATGAGCAGTTCTTC.

This clonotype appeared many times. The rearrangement links TRBV7-2 to TRBJ2-7; D is ambiguous. Germline V gives CDR1 SGHTA, CDR2 FQGNSA. The CDR3 is 11 residues long. The V end lost 2 bases, the J end lost 5 bases, and 4 bases lay between the germline ends. CDR3 region: CASSLSHEQYF. The CDR3 nucleotides are TGTGCCAGCAGCTTATCACACGAGCAGTACTTC.